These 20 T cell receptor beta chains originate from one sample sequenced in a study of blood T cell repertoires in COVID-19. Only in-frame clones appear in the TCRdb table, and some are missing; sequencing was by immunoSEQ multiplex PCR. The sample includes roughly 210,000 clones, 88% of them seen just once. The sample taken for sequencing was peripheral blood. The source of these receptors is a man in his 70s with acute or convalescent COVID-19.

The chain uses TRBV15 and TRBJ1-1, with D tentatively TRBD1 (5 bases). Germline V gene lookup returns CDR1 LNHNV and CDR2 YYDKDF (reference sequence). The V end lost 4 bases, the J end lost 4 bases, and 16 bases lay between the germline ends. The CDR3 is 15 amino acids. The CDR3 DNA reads TGTGCCACCAGCACCCTATGGGGCAGGGCCACTGAAGCTTTCTTT. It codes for CATSTLWGRATEAFF.

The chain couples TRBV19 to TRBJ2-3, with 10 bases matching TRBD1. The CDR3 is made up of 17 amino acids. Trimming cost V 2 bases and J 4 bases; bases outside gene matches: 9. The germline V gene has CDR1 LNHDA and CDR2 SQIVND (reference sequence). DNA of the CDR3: TGTGCCAGTAGTATAAAGGGACAGGGGTCGCCGGCAGATACGCAGTATTTT. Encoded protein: CASSIKGQGSPADTQYF.

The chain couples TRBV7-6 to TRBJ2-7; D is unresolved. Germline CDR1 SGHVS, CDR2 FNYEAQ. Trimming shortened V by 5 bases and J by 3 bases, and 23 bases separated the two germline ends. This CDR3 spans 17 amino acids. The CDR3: CASSLTSNPAMFYEQYF. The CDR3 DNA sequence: TGTGCCAGCAGCCTAACTTCTAATCCAGCGATGTTCTACGAGCAGTACTTC.

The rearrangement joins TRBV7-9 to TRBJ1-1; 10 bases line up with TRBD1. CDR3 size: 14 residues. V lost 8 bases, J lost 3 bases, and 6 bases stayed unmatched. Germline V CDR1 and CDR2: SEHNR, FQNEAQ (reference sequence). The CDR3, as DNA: TGTGCCAGCCACCGACAGGGGGCAGACACTGAAGCTTTCTTT. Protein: CASHRQGADTEAFF.

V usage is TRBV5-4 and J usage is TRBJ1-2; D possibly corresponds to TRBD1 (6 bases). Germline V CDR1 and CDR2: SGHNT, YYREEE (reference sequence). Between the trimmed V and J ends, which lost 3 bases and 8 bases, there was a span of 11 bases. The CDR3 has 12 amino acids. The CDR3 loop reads CASSYLDRGYTF. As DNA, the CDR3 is TGTGCCAGCAGCTACCTCGACAGGGGCTACACCTTC.

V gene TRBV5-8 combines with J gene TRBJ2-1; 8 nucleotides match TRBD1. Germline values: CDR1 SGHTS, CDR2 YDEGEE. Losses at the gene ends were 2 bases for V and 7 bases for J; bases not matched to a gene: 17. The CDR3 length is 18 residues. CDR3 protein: CASSLSLQAGGRRNEQFF. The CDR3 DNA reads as TGTGCCAGCAGCTTATCCCTCCAGGCAGGGGGCAGGAGAAATGAGCAGTTCTTC.

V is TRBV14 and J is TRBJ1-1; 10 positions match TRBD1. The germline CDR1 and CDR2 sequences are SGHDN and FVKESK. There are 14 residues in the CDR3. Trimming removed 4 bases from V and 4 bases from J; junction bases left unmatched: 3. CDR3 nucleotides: TGTGCCAGCAGCCGAAGGGACAGGGGCACTGAAGCTTTCTTT. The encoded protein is CASSRRDRGTEAFF.

This CDR3 reads CASSQQGAGGNTIYF. The CDR3 DNA reads TGTGCCAGCAGTCAACAGGGGGCAGGTGGAAACACCATATATTTT. This chain links TRBV6-5 with TRBJ1-3; the match to TRBD1 covers 9 bases. Unmatched junction bases numbered 5, after V lost 5 bases and J lost 3 bases. This CDR3 comprises 15 residues. From germline, CDR1 is MNHEY and CDR2 SVGAGI.

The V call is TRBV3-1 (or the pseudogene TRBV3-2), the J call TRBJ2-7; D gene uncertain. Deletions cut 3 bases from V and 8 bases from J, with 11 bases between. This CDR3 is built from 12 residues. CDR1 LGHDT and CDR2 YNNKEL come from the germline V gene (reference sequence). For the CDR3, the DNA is TGTGCCAGCAGCCATTCAGGTCGCCAGCAGTACTTC. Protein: CASSHSGRQQYF.

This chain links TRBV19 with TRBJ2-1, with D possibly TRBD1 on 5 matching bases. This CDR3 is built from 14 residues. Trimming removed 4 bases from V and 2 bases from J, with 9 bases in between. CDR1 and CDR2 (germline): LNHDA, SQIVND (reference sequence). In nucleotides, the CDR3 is TGTGCCAGTAGTAGACAGTTGGCCTACAATGAGCAGTTCTTC. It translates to CASSRQLAYNEQFF.

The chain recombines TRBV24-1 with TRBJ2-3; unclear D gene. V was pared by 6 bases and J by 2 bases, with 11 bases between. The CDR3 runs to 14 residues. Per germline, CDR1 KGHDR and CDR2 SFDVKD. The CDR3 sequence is CATSLGSPTDTQYF. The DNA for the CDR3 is TGTGCCACCAGTTTGGGCAGTCCCACAGATACGCAGTATTTT.

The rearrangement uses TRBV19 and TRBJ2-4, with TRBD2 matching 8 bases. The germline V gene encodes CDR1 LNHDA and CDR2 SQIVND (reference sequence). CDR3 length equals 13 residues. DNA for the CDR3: TGTGACCTACTAGCGGCAGCCAAAAACATTCAGTACTTC. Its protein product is CDLLAAAKNIQYF. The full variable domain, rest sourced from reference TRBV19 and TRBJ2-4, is DGGITQSPKYLFRKEGQNVTLSCEQNLNHDAMYWYRQDPGQGLRLIYYSQIVNDFQKGDIAEGYSVSREKKESFPLTVTSAQKNPTAFYLCDLLAAAKNIQYFGAGTRLSVL.

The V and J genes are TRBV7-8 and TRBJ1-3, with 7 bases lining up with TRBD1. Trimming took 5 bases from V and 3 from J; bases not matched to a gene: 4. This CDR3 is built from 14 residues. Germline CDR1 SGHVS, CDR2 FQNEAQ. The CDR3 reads CASSQDRVGNTIYF. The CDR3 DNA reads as TGTGCCAGCAGCCAAGACAGGGTTGGAAACACCATATATTTT.

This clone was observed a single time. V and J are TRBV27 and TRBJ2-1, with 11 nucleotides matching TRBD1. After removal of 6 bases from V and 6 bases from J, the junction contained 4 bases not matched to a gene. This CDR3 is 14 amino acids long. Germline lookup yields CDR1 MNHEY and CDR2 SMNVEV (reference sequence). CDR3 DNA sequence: TGTGCCAGCAGAGGACAGGGGGCCGGCAATGAGCAGTTCTTC. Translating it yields CASRGQGAGNEQFF.

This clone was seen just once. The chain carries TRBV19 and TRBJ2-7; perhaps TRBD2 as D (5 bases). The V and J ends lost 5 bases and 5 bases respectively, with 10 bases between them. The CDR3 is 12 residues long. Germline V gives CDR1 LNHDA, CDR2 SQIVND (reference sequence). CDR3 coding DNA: TGTGCCAGTAGTCTGACCGGGGACGAGCAGTACTTC. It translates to CASSLTGDEQYF.

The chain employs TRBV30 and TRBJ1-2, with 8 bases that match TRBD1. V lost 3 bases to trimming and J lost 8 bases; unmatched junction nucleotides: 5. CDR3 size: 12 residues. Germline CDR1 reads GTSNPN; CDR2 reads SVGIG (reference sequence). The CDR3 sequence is CAWRTGDSGYTF. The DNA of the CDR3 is TGTGCCTGGAGGACAGGGGATTCCGGCTACACCTTC.

The CDR3 sequence: CASSPQQGIVSYNEQFF. In nucleotides, the CDR3 is TGTGCCAGCAGCCCCCAACAGGGTATAGTCTCCTACAATGAGCAGTTCTTC. The gene calls are TRBV13 and TRBJ2-1; D possibly corresponds to TRBD1 (6 bases). Germline V gene data show CDR1 as PRHDT and CDR2 as FYEKMQ (reference sequence). The CDR3 consists of 17 residues. V was shortened by 5 bases and J by 0 bases, with 17 bases between the two germline ends. The variable domain in full, completed from reference TRBV13 and TRBJ2-1, reads AAGVIQSPRHLIKEKRETATLKCYPIPRHDTVYWYQQGPGQDPQFLISFYEKMQSDKGSIPDRFSAQQFSDYHSELNMSSLELGDSALYFCASSPQQGIVSYNEQFFGPGTRLTVL.

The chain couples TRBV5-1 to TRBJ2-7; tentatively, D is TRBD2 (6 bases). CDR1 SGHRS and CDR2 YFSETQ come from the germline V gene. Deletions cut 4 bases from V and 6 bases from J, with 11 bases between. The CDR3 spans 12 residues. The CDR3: CASSVFGSEQYF. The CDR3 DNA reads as TGCGCCAGCAGCGTATTCGGGAGCGAGCAGTACTTC.

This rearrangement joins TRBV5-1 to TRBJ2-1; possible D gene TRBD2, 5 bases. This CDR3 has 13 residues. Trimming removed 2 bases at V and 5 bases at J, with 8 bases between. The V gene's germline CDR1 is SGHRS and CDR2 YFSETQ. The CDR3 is CASSFTSHNEQFF. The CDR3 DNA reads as TGCGCCAGCAGCTTTACTAGTCACAATGAGCAGTTCTTC.

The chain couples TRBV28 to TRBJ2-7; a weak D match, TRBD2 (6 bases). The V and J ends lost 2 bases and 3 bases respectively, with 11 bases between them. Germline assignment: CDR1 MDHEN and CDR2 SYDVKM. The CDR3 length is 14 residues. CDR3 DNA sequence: TGTGCCAGCAGTTTAGGAGGGGATATCTACGAGCAGTACTTC. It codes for CASSLGGDIYEQYF.